This T cell receptor beta chain was obtained from a study of CD8+ T cells in alopecia areata. Across the whole study: Tofacitinib ran 6 to 18 months, followed by 6 months off drug.

General observations from the study: Scalp sequencing captures resident alphabeta T cells of normal skin too. It was lesional scalp, especially alopecia totalis/universalis, that showed higher clonality than normal scalp.

Isolated RNA was reverse transcribed into cDNA used as the sequencing template. Only in-frame clones appear in the TCRdb table, and some are missing; sequencing was by immunoSEQ multiplex PCR. The data show about 150,000 clones, with 87% seen just once and around 15% held by the top ten. Germline V gives CDR1 SQVTM, CDR2 ANQGSEA. V was clipped by 0 bases and J by 5 bases, with 13 bases between them. The CDR3 covers 14 residues. This clone has only a few counts. The target antigen is unknown. PBMC-derived CD4+ and CD8+ T cells were sorted. The source is a human donor with alopecia areata. The sequenced sample was CD8+ T cells sorted from blood, obtained at week 0. The chain employs TRBV29-1 and TRBJ1-1; possible D gene TRBD1, 6 bases. The CDR3 protein is CSVEEPGARTEAFF. In DNA, the CDR3 is TGCAGCGTTGAAGAACCGGGGGCGAGGACTGAAGCTTTCTTT.